What follows are 8 T cell receptor beta chains derived from one specimen sequenced in a study of breast tumors, draining lymph nodes, adjacent tissues. Each CDR3 protein is one row after TCRdb ran MiXCR on the multiplex PCR reads. The table lists approximately 300,000 distinct CDR3 sequences, 30% to 35% of them singletons, with under 1.2% in the top ten. Breast cancer patients provided tissue from their axillary draining lymph nodes. Specimen: axillary lymph node tissue. The receptors come from a female donor with breast cancer. Some clones in this sample may be carry-over from other donors' samples.

The rearrangement uses TRBV6-4 and TRBJ1-2; the D gene is possibly TRBD1 (5 bases). V was shortened by 3 bases and J by 14 bases, with 10 bases between the two germline ends. The length of the CDR3 is 10 residues. Germline V lookup: CDR1 MRHNA, CDR2 SNTAGT. CDR3 amino acids: CASSEQGGTF. As DNA, the CDR3 is TGTGCCAGCAGTGAGCAGGGCGGGACCTTC.

This clonotype was counted between two and nine times. Possible read error: a much larger clone is one base away. This chain connects TRBV20-1 to TRBJ1-1, with D tentatively TRBD1 (6 bases). This CDR3 region has 11 residues. Germline lookup yields CDR1 DFQATT and CDR2 SNEGSKA (reference sequence). This CDR3 reads CSARRDTEASF. CDR3 in DNA: TGCAGTGCTAGACGGGACACTGAAGCTTCCTTT.

At least ten counts were recorded for this clonotype. This chain connects TRBV20-1 to TRBJ2-7, with 7 bases lining up with TRBD2. V lost 2 bases and J lost 0; bases outside the gene matches: 4. The germline gives CDR1 DFQATT, CDR2 SNEGSKA (reference sequence). The CDR3 length is 14 residues. CDR3: CSARWEGHSYEQYF. The CDR3 DNA reads TGCAGTGCTAGATGGGAGGGCCACTCCTACGAGCAGTACTTC.

This clonotype was counted many times. The chain employs TRBV10-3 and TRBJ1-5; 7 positions match TRBD1. This CDR3 has 15 residues. Per germline, CDR1 ENHRY and CDR2 SYGVKD. The junction had 7 bases not matched to a gene; V was cut back by 2 bases and J by 6 bases. CDR3 nucleotides: TGTGCCATCAGTGAGCCAGGGACAGTGGGTCAGCCCCAGCATTTT. Amino acids: CAISEPGTVGQPQHF.

This clonotype showed up many times. This chain links TRBV7-2 with TRBJ2-5, with 10 bases aligning to TRBD2. The CDR3 length is 16 residues. V lost 5 bases, J lost 5 bases, and 11 bases stayed unmatched. Germline CDR1 and CDR2: SGHTA and FQGNSA. CDR3 loop: CASSRKSAGGVETQYF. CDR3 DNA: TGTGCCAGCAGCCGAAAGTCAGCGGGAGGGGTTGAGACCCAGTACTTC.

The rearrangement uses TRBV4-1 and TRBJ2-2; no clear D. Trimming shortened V by 5 bases and J by 5 bases, and 6 bases separated the two germline ends. Germline V gene lookup returns CDR1 MGHRA and CDR2 YSYEKL. The CDR3 runs to 12 residues. The CDR3 is CASSDRTGELFF. The CDR3 DNA sequence: TGCGCCAGCAGCGATCGGACCGGGGAGCTGTTTTTT.

The chain links TRBV5-4 to TRBJ2-5; 8 nucleotides match TRBD2. The CDR3 is 15 residues long. V trimming: 4 bases; J trimming: 3 bases; junction bases outside the gene matches: 8. The V gene's germline CDR1 is SGHNT and CDR2 YYREEE (reference sequence). Here the CDR3 DNA reads TGTGCCAGCAGCCGTAGCGGGACGACCGAAGAGACCCAGTACTTC. Residues: CASSRSGTTEETQYF.

Worth noting for this clonotype: A read error may explain this, as a much larger clone is one base away. This chain uses TRBV20-1 with TRBJ2-1; D call uncertain. The CDR3 sequence is 11 residues long. CDR1 and CDR2 (germline): DFQATT, SNEGSKA (reference sequence). For the CDR3, the DNA is TGCAGTGCTAGGGGGTACAATGAGCAGTCCTTC. As protein: CSARGYNEQSF.